This TCR beta chain was observed in a study of blood T cell repertoires in COVID-19. As for the study in general: Material from acute and convalescent COVID-19 was sourced from the United States, Italy and Spain. T cells, B-cell-depleted T cells, or PBMCs supplied cDNA or gDNA.

CDR3 length: 16 amino acids. CDR1 is SEHNR and CDR2 is FQNEAQ in the germline V gene (reference sequence). Trimming at V came to 4 bases and at J to 4 bases, leaving 7 bases not matched to a gene. As handled by the study authors: Reference gene primer amplification gave nucleated cell count estimates. Here immunoSEQ multiplex PCR was the method, and the copy in TCRdb shows in-frame clones only, minus some. V, J and clone size derive from that table, while D and trimming were established from the DNA sequence. The sample contains about 250,000 clones, around four fifths of which appear only once. Sequenced: peripheral blood. The chain joins TRBV7-9 to TRBJ2-5, with 12 nucleotides matching TRBD2. This TCR derives from a man older than 75 with acute or convalescent COVID-19. The CDR3 region is CASSSATSGRGETQYF. CDR3 DNA sequence: TGTGCCAGCAGCTCCGCGACTAGCGGGAGAGGAGAGACCCAGTACTTC.